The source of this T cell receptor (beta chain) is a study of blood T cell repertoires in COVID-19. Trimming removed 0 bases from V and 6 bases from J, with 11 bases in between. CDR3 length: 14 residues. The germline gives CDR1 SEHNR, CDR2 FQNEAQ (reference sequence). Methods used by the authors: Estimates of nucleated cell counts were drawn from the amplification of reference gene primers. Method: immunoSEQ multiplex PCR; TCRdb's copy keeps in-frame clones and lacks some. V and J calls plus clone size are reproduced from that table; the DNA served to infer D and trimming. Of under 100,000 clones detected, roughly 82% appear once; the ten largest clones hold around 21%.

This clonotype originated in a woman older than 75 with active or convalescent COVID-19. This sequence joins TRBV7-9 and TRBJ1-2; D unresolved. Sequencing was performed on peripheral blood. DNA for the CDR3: TGTGCCAGCAGCTTAGCGGTAGTTGTAGATGGCTACACCTTC. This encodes CASSLAVVVDGYTF.